The entry below gives a single T cell receptor (beta chain) sequence along with its context. Trimming removed 4 bases from V and 5 bases from J, with 14 bases in between. Germline V lookup: CDR1 LNHDA, CDR2 SQIVND (reference sequence). The CDR3 consists of 14 residues. The table came from immunoSEQ multiplex PCR; TCRdb's copy has only in-frame clones and leaves some out. This table holds about 9,600 clones, around 66% found once. Noted time point: after neoadjuvant nivolumab, at surgical resection. This sample stems from a study of neoadjuvant anti-PD-1 for oral cavity cancer. Study-level information: Patients without progression received a fourth nivolumab dose around day 43, then surgical resection on days 50-56.

The receptor was derived from a person aged 40 to 85 with oral cavity squamous cell carcinoma. V is TRBV19 and J is TRBJ2-5; a weak D match, TRBD1 (6 bases). Sequencing was performed on PBMCs, taken after nivolumab (anti-PD-1) treatment. CDR3 in amino acids: CASSTTGGGETQYF. The CDR3 DNA is TGTGCCAGTAGTACGACAGGAGGTGGGGAGACCCAGTACTTC.